This record concerns one T cell receptor beta chain sequence. Antigen specificity is unknown. These data belong to a study of T cell repertoires in cytomegalovirus infection. Overall study findings and caveats: Cumulative public TCR beta family frequency identified carriers of CMV plus the relevant HLA.

CDR1 MDHEN and CDR2 SYDVKM come from the germline V gene. This CDR3 spans 16 amino acids. Trimming took 5 bases from V and 1 from J; bases not matched to a gene: 8. MiXCR, applied by TCRdb to the reads, yields one record per CDR3 protein. Among under 350,000 distinct CDR3 sequences listed, around 20% were seen once. This TCR was recovered from a human donor in good health (CMV status not recorded). Some clones in this sample may be carry-over from other donors' samples. The V and J genes are TRBV28 and TRBJ2-3; 8 nucleotides align to TRBD1. The sequencing used cultured PBMCs, collected from culture after CMV antigen stimulation. CDR3 region: CASSLAQGAGTDTQYF. CDR3 sequence (DNA): TGTGCCAGCAGTCTGGCTCAGGGGGCGGGCACAGATACGCAGTATTTT. The whole variable domain, filled in from reference TRBV28 and TRBJ2-3, reads DVKVTQSSRYLVKRTGEKVFLECVQDMDHENMFWYRQDPGLGLRLIYFSYDVKMKEKGDIPEGYSVSREKKERFSLILESASTNQTSMYLCASSLAQGAGTDTQYFGPGTRLTVL.